A selection of T cell receptor beta chains follows, all from one sample in a study of early T cells in non-severe SARS-CoV-2 infection. TCRdb re-derived calls from the 5' RACE reads in MiXCR, one entry per CDR3 protein. The sample includes under 35,000 distinct CDR3 sequences, 5% to 5.5% of them seen just once. The sample consisted of whole blood. These receptors were collected from an adult who was a healthcare worker with PCR-confirmed SARS-CoV-2 infection or an uninfected control (not recorded which). Each CDR3 is given with its conserved first and last residue. A D gene is named only where the DNA matches it firmly. Expanded clones get a size class; other rows say once, few or many, or leave the size out.

cdr3_nt,cdr3_aa,clone_size,j_call,v_call,d_call
TGTGCCAGCACCCCCTTCGGTGGGAACAATCAGCCCCAGCATTTT,CASTPFGGNNQPQHF,many,TRBJ1-5,TRBV6-1,.
TGTGCCAGCAGTCCGGGACAAGGAAACACCATATATTTT,CASSPGQGNTIYF,many,TRBJ1-3,TRBV12-3/TRBV12-4,.
TGCGCCAGCAGCCAAGATTGGGGGCTGACGGGGGCATCCTACGAGCAGTACTTC,CASSQDWGLTGASYEQYF,.,TRBJ2-7,TRBV4-3,.
TGTGCCAGCAGCTTAGCGGTATCCCAGGGCACCTACGAGCAGTACTTC,CASSLAVSQGTYEQYF,many,TRBJ2-7,TRBV7-2,.
TGTGCCAGTAGTATCGCGGGAGGGTCGAGAGAGACCCAGTACTTC,CASSIAGGSRETQYF,few,TRBJ2-5,TRBV19,TRBD2
TGTGCCAGCAGCTTAGTTGGCTTGGGGACTGAAGCTTTCTTT,CASSLVGLGTEAFF,many,TRBJ1-1,TRBV7-8,.
TGTGCCAGCAGCACGGCGACAGGGTCTGGAAACACCATATATTTT,CASSTATGSGNTIYF,.,TRBJ1-3,TRBV5-4,TRBD1
TGTGCCAGCAGCTTTCTAGGAGTTGGGGGGCGCTCGGATACGCAGTATTTT,CASSFLGVGGRSDTQYF,many,TRBJ2-3,TRBV7-2,.
TGTGCCAGCAGCCCCCATTACGAGACCCAGTACTTC,CASSPHYETQYF,few,TRBJ2-5,TRBV12-3/TRBV12-4,.
TGCAGTGCTGTCCGGCGGCTGGGCAATGAGCAGTTCTTC,CSAVRRLGNEQFF,many,TRBJ2-1,TRBV20-1,.
TGCAGTGCTAGGGGCTCTGGGGCCAACGTCCTGACTTTC,CSARGSGANVLTF,few,TRBJ2-6,TRBV20-1,.
TGTGCCAGCTCACCAATAGACACCACAGATACGCAGTATTTT,CASSPIDTTDTQYF,.,TRBJ2-3,TRBV18,.
TGTGCCAGCAGCTTACAGAGGGATCGCCATGAGCAGTTCTTC,CASSLQRDRHEQFF,many,TRBJ2-1,TRBV7-2,.
TGTGCCAGTAGTACCCGACATTTCAGGGAGACCCAGTACTTC,CASSTRHFRETQYF,many,TRBJ2-5,TRBV19,.
TGCGCCAGCAGCCAACGGGGCTCCGGACGGAGCTCCTACAATGAGCAGTTCTTC,CASSQRGSGRSSYNEQFF,many,TRBJ2-1,TRBV4-1,.
TGTGCCAGCAGCCCTGGGGGAGCAGATACGCAGTATTTT,CASSPGGADTQYF,many,TRBJ2-3,TRBV3-1,.
TGTGCCAGCAGTTTCGCGGACAGGAAGCTATACACCTTC,CASSFADRKLYTF,many,TRBJ1-2,TRBV28,TRBD1
TGTGCCAGCAGCCCCGGACTAGCGGGAGAGGGCACCGGGGAGCTGTTTTTT,CASSPGLAGEGTGELFF,.,TRBJ2-2,TRBV7-9,TRBD2
TGTGCCAGCAGTGAAAACCCCCCGGCGACTGAGCAGTTCTTC,CASSENPPATEQFF,.,TRBJ2-1,TRBV6-1,.
TGTGCCAGCAGCCAAACGGCAGCCGGTGAGCAGTTCTTC,CASSQTAAGEQFF,.,TRBJ2-1,TRBV7-3,.
TGTGCCAGCAGTGGGCTAGCGCCGAGCTCCTACAATGAGCAGTTCTTC,CASSGLAPSSYNEQFF,many,TRBJ2-1,TRBV12-3/TRBV12-4,.
TGTGCCAGCAGCCCCGCCCCGGGAAAGGGCGTTATGTATGAGCAGTTCTTC,CASSPAPGKGVMYEQFF,many,TRBJ2-1,TRBV7-2,.
TGCAGTACGCGACAGAGAAACTACGAGCAGTACTTC,CSTRQRNYEQYF,.,TRBJ2-7,TRBV20-1,.
TGTGCCAGCAGCTTAGGAGGACTGGGAGGTGATGAGCAGTTCTTC,CASSLGGLGGDEQFF,many,TRBJ2-1,TRBV11-2,.
TGCAGTGCTAGAGCTACGCGGGAGAACAGAGAGACCCAGTACTTC,CSARATRENRETQYF,many,TRBJ2-5,TRBV20-1,TRBD2
TGTGCAAGTCGCTTAAAACTAGTCCAATACAATGAGCAGTTCTTC,CASRLKLVQYNEQFF,few,TRBJ2-1,TRBV12-2,.
TGCAGCGCGAGGGACTTCCGCTCCTACGAGCAGTACTTC,CSARDFRSYEQYF,few,TRBJ2-7,TRBV29-1,.
TGTGCCAGCAGCTGGTCAGGGCGAGAGCAGTATTTT,CASSWSGREQYF,.,TRBJ2-3,TRBV5-4,.
TGTGCCTGGGGGACAGGGCCTGAAAAACTGTTTTTT,CAWGTGPEKLFF,few,TRBJ1-4,TRBV28,TRBD1
TGTGCCAGCAGCTCCCCCCGCACCGGGGAGCTGTTTTTT,CASSSPRTGELFF,few,TRBJ2-2,TRBV11-3,.
TGTGCCACCGAGGGAAATCTGGCCGGGGAGCTGTTTTTT,CATEGNLAGELFF,.,TRBJ2-2,TRBV24-1,.